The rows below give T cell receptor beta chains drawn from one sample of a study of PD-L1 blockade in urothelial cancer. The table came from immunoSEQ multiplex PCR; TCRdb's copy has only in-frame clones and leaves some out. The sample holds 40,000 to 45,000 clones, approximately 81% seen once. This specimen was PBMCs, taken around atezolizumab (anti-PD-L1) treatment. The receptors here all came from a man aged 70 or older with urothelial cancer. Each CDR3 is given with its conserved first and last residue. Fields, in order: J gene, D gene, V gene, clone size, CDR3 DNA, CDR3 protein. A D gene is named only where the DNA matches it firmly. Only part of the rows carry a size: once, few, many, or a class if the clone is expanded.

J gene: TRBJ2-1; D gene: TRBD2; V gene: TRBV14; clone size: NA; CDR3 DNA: TGTGCCAGCAGCCTTAGCGGGGGGAGCTCCTACAATGAGCAGTTCTTC; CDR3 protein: CASSLSGGSSYNEQFF
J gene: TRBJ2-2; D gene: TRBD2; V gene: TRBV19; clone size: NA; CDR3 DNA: TGTGCCAGTAGTATAGCCCTAGCGGGAGAATCCGGGGAGCTGTTTTTT; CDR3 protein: CASSIALAGESGELFF
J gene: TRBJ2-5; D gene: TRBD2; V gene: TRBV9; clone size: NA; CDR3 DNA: TGTGCCAGCAGCCCCCGACTAGCGCTCCAAGAGACCCAGTACTTC; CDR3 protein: CASSPRLALQETQYF
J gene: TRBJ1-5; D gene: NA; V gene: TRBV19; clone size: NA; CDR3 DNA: TGTGCCAGTGCTCAAGGAGTAGGTCAGCCCCAGCATTTT; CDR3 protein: CASAQGVGQPQHF
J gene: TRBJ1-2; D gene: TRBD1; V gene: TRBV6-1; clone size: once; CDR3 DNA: TGTGCCAGCAGTCGGACAGGGCAGGGCTACACCTTC; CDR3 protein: CASSRTGQGYTF
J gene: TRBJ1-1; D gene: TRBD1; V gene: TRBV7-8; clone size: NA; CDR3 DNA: TGTGCCAGCAGCTTTAGGACAGGGGAGAACACTGAAGCTTTCTTT; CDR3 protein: CASSFRTGENTEAFF
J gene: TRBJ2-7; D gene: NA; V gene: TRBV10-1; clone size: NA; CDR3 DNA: TGCGCCAGCAGTGAAGGAGGCAGGGGGGCACCCTACGAGCAGTACTTC; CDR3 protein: CASSEGGRGAPYEQYF
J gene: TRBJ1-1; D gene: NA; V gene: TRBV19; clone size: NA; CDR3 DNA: TGTGCCAGTAGTGGCAGGGGCACTGAAGCTTTCTTT; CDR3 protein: CASSGRGTEAFF
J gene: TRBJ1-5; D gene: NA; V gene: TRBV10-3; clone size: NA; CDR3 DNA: TGTGCCATCAGTGTTAGTGATAGCAATCAGCCCCAGCATTTT; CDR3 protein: CAISVSDSNQPQHF
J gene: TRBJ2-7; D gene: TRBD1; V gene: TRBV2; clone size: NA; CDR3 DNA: TGTGCCAGCAGTGAAGGGCAGGGGGCCCAGTACTTC; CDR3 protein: CASSEGQGAQYF
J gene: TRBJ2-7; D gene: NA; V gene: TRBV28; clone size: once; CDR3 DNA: TGTGCCACCCAGGGACAACCCTACGAGCAGTACTTC; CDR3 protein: CATQGQPYEQYF
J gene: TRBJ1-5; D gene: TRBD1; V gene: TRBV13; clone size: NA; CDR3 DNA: TGTGCCAGCAGCGGGGGACAGAATCAGCCCCAGCATTTT; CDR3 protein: CASSGGQNQPQHF
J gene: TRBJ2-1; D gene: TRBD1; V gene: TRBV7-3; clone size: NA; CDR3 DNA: TGTGCCAGCAGCGCGGCGGGACAGGGGACTTACAATGAGCAGTTCTTC; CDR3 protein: CASSAAGQGTYNEQFF
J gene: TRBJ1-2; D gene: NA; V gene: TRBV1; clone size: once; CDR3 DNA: TGCACCAGCAGCCAAGAGATATCTTATTTCAGGGATGCGTGTTCGAGCTATGGCTACACCTTC; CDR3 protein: CTSSQEISYFRDACSSYGYTF
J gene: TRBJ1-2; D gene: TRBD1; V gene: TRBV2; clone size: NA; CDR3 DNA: TGTGCCAGCGGAAGGAGGGACAGGGGGGGTGGCTACACCTTC; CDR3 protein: CASGRRDRGGGYTF
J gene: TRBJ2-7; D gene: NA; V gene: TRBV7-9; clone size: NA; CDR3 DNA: TGTGCCAGCAGTACTCGGAGCTCCTACGAGCAGTACTTC; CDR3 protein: CASSTRSSYEQYF
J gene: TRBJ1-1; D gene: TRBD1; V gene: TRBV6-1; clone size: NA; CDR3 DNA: TGTGCCAGTAATACGGACAGGGCGAACACTGAAGCTTTCTTT; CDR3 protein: CASNTDRANTEAFF
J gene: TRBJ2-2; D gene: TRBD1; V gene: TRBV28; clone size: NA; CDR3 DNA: TGTGCCAGCGGGGACAGCATCACCGGGGAGCTGTTTTTT; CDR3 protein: CASGDSITGELFF
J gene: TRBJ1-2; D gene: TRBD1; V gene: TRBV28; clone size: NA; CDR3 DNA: TGTGCCAGCAGCCGTGACAGGGTGATTGGAAACGATGGCTACACCTTC; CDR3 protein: CASSRDRVIGNDGYTF
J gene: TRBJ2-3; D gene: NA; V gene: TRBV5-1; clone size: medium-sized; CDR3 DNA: TGCGCCAGCAGCTTGGCATTTTCAGGCACAGATACGCAGTATTTT; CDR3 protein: CASSLAFSGTDTQYF
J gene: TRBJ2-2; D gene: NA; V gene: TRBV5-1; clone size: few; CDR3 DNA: TGCGCCAGCAGCTTGCAATCGGACACCGGGGAGCTGTTTTTT; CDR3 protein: CASSLQSDTGELFF
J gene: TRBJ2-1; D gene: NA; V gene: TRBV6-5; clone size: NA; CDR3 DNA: TGTGCCAGTTGGGCTCGGGGGAATGTCGGTTATGAGCAGTTCTTC; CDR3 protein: CASWARGNVGYEQFF
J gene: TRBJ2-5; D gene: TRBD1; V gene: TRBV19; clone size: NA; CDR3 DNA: TGTGCCAGTAGTGACGACAGGGTGGGAGAGACCCAGTACTTC; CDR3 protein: CASSDDRVGETQYF
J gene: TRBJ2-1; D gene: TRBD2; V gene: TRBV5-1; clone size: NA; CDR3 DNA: TGCGCCAGCAGCTTATCGGCCCGGGGCGGGAGGTACAATGAGCAGTTCTTC; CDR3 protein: CASSLSARGGRYNEQFF
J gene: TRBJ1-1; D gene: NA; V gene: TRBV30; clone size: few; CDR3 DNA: TGTGCCTGGAGTGGAAGGGGGTCTGAAGCTTTCTTT; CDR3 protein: CAWSGRGSEAFF
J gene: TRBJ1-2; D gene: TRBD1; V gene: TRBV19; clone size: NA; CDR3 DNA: TGTGCCAGTAGTCTTCGACAGGGATTAAACTATGGCTACACCTTC; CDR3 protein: CASSLRQGLNYGYTF